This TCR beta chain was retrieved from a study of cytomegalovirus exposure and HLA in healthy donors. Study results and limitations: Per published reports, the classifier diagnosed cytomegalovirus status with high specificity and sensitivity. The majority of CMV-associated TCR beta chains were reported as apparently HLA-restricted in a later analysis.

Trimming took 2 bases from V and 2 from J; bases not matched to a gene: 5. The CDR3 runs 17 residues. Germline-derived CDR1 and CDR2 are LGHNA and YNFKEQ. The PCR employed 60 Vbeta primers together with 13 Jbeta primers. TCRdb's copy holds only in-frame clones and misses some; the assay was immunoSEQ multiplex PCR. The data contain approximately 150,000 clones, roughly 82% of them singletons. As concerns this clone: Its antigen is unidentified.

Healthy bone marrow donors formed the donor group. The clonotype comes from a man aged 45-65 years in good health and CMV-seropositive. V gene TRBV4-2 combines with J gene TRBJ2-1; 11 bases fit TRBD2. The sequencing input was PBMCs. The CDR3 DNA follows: TGTGCCAGCAGCCAACCATTAGCGGGGGGGACCTACAATGAGCAGTTCTTC. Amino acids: CASSQPLAGGTYNEQFF.